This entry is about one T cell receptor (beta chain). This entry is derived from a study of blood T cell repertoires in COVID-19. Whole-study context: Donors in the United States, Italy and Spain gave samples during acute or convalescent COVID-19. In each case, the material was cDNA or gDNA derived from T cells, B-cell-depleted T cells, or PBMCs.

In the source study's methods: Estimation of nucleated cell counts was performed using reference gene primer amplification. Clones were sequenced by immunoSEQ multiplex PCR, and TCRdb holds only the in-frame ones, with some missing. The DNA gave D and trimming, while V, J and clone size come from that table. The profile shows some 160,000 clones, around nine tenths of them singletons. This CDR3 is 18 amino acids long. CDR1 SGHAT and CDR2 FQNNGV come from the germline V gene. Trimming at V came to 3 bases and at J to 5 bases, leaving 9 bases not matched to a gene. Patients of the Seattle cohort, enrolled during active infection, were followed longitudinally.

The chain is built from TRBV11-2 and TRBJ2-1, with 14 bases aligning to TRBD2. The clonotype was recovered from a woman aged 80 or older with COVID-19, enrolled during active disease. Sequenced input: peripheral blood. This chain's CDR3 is CASSLRGTSGSSNNEQFF. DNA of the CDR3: TGTGCCAGCAGCTTGCGCGGGACTAGCGGGAGCAGTAACAATGAGCAGTTCTTC.